The entry that follows covers one TCR beta chain sequence. Its antigen is as yet unknown. Adjacent lung, free of atypia, was sampled at least 2 cm from the tumor margin. The CDR3 spans 15 residues. Trimming pared 5 bases from V and 2 bases from J, leaving 19 bases between. Germline loops: CDR1 SQVTM, CDR2 ANQGSEA. The data derive from a study of T cells in localized non-small cell lung cancer. This table comes from immunoSEQ multiplex PCR, and its TCRdb copy is limited to in-frame clones, with some not included. Of roughly 1,700 clones listed, approximately 32% were seen once; the top ten hold more than 25%. Study-wide points: Researchers found a median approximately 55 of the top 100 tumor clones in adjacent lung. There was higher T cell clonality in uninvolved adjacent lung than in tumor, and it was highest there. Sequencing was restricted to one tumor region; therefore, heterogeneity remains possible.

The V gene is TRBV29-1, the J gene TRBJ2-7; D gene unclear. This receptor was taken from a female donor aged 60 or older with stage I lung adenocarcinoma. The sample consisted of normal lung tissue next to the tumor, taken before any cancer treatment. The CDR3: CSVRALVHRAYEQYF. In nucleotides, the CDR3 is TGCAGCGTTAGGGCTTTGGTTCATAGGGCCTACGAGCAGTACTTC.